The clone carrying this T cell receptor beta chain has only a few counts. Its antigen remains unidentified. Using its own MiXCR run on the 5' RACE reads, TCRdb lists one record per CDR3 protein. The table has about 450,000 distinct CDR3 sequences, 20% to 30% seen once. The trim removed 1 base at V and 5 bases at J, leaving 11 bases unmatched. Germline V lookup: CDR1 DFQATT, CDR2 SNEGSKA (reference sequence). This CDR3 spans 16 amino acids. The data belong to a study of CD8 T cells in ankylosing spondylitis. The study's findings and limits: Characteristic of ankylosing spondylitis blood, it appeared, was a TCR beta motif comprising roughly 8 highly homologous variants.

The sequenced sample consisted of blood, either unsorted or a sorted T cell fraction (not recorded which). This clonotype was obtained from a male donor with ankylosing spondylitis. V and J are TRBV20-1 and TRBJ2-3; 8 bases fit TRBD1. CDR3 nucleotide sequence: TGCAGTGCTAGAGTTCAAGGACAGGGATCCGGAGATACGCAGTATTTT. Amino acid sequence: CSARVQGQGSGDTQYF.